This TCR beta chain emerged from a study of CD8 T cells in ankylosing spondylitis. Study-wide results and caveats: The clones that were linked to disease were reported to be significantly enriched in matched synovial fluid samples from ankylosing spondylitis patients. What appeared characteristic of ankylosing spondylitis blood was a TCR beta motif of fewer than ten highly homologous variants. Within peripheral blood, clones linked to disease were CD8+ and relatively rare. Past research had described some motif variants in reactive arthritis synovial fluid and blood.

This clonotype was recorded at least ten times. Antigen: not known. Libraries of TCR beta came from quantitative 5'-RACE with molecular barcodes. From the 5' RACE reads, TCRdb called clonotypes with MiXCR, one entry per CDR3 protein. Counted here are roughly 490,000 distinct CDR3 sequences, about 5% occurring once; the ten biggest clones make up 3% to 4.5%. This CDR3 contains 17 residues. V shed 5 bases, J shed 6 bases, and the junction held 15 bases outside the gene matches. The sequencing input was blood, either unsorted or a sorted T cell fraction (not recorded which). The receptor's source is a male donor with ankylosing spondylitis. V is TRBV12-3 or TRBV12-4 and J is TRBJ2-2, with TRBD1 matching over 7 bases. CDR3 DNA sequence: TGTGCCAGCAGTCCACGTTTAGGGGGCCGCCGGGCCGGGGAGCTGTTTTTT. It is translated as CASSPRLGGRRAGELFF.